This T cell receptor (beta chain) was sequenced during a study of patients and donors after allogeneic stem cell transplantation. The germline gives CDR1 KGHSH, CDR2 LQKENI. The V end lost 3 bases, the J end lost 5 bases, and 16 bases lay between the germline ends. The CDR3 consists of 15 residues. TCRdb reprocessed the RT-PCR reads via MiXCR and lists one record per CDR3 protein. This sample has some 160,000 distinct CDR3 sequences, with approximately 25% found just once. This chain uses TRBV18 with TRBJ1-1; D might be TRBD1 (5 bases). Sequencing used blood, either unsorted or a sorted T cell fraction (not recorded which). This receptor was identified in a human donor who was either an allogeneic HSCT recipient or a stem cell or donor lymphocyte infusion donor (not recorded which). It is not recorded whose cells these are; they may come from a transplant donor. CDR3 DNA: TGTGCCAGCTCACCGCGGGGGGGAATAGATACTGAAGCTTTCTTT. This translates into CASSPRGGIDTEAFF.